The text below deals with one T cell receptor beta chain. The antigen is not known. These data belong to a study of CXCR3-negative and CXCR3-positive naive CD8 T cells. Study-level points and caveats: Naive CXCR3-positive and CXCR3-negative cells shared TRBV-TRBJ usage; memory cells diverged. CXCR3 expression dropped partially after cryopreservation, and most assays relied on fresh PBMCs. CXCR3-positive naive cells had TRB CDR3s that were more hydrophobic than CXCR3-negative naive cells had.

UMI-labeled TRB cDNA libraries were prepared by 5' RACE. TCRdb reanalyzed the 5' RACE reads, giving one entry per CDR3 protein sequence and no DNA. The specimen's table records 85,000 to 90,000 distinct CDR3 sequences. Naive CD8+ T cells showed a CD45RO-CCR7+CD27+CD95- phenotype. The receptor's source is a human donor in good health. Some clones in this sample may be carry-over from other donors' samples. Sample: naive CXCR3+ CD8+ T cells from blood. Subset given: CD45RO-CCR7+CD27+CD95- naive CD8+ T cells expressing CXCR3 (TNR3+).

CDR3 protein: CATADPNEQFF. This sequence joins TRBV27 and TRBJ2-1. Per germline, CDR1 MNHEY and CDR2 SMNVEV (reference sequence). The CDR3 sequence is 11 residues long.